This entry lists 32 T cell receptor beta chains sequenced from one sample in a study of blood T cell repertoires in COVID-19. Libraries were prepared by immunoSEQ multiplex PCR; TCRdb keeps only in-frame clonotypes and omits some of them. The data hold tens of thousands of clones, with 84% observed a single time. Sequencing was carried out using peripheral blood. All receptors derive from a woman between 55 and 75 years old with acute or convalescent COVID-19.

V usage is TRBV12-1 and J usage is TRBJ2-3; the table calls TRBD2, which could not be checked here. TRBV12-1 is a pseudogene locus. CDR3 length: 11 residues. The CDR3: CASTYRDTQYF. DNA for the CDR3: TGTGCCAGCACCTATCGGGATACGCAGTATTTT.

The chain combines TRBV5-5 with TRBJ1-2, with D perhaps matching TRBD1 (5 bases). The CDR3 is made up of 11 amino acids. Trimming took 4 bases from V and 8 from J, leaving 9 bases between them. Germline-derived CDR1 and CDR2 are SGHKS and YYEKEE (reference sequence). The CDR3 sequence: CASSDRNGYTF. DNA of the CDR3: TGTGCCAGCAGCGACAGAAACGGCTACACCTTC.

The chain is built from TRBV4-2 and TRBJ2-5; TRBD2 aligns across 9 bases. Germline lookup yields CDR1 LGHNA and CDR2 YNFKEQ. The CDR3 spans 17 residues. Unmatched junction bases numbered 13, after V lost 4 bases and J lost 4 bases. The DNA for the CDR3 is TGTGCCAGCAGCCCCCGAAAAAAGACTAGCGGAGGAGAGACCCAGTACTTC. Amino acids: CASSPRKKTSGGETQYF.

This chain connects TRBV9 to TRBJ1-2; no clear D. This CDR3 region has 13 residues. The V end was cut by 0 bases, the J end by 7 bases, with 10 bases between. Germline V CDR1 and CDR2: SGDLS, YYNGEE. The CDR3 nucleotides are TGTGCCAGCAGCGTAGGGCGGTCGTCTGGCTACACCTTC. Encoded protein: CASSVGRSSGYTF.

The rearrangement joins TRBV9 to TRBJ1-1, with D tentatively TRBD1 (5 bases). The germline CDR1 and CDR2 sequences are SGDLS and YYNGEE. Trimming left V 3 bases short and J 1 base short, with 19 bases between. CDR3 length: 17 residues. Written as DNA, the CDR3 is TGTGCCAGCAGCGAACCCCCCTGGGGCAAAACGAACACTGAAGCTTTCTTT. As protein: CASSEPPWGKTNTEAFF.

The chain uses TRBV6-1 and TRBJ1-5; 8 bases match TRBD1. The ends lost 2 bases at V and 5 bases at J; junction bases unmatched: 2. The CDR3 runs to 14 residues. Per germline, CDR1 MNHNS and CDR2 SASEGT. The CDR3 here is CASSEQGAHQPQHF. The CDR3 DNA reads TGTGCCAGCAGTGAACAGGGGGCACATCAGCCCCAGCATTTT.

The V and J genes are TRBV6-7 and TRBJ2-5; 12 bases fit TRBD1. TRBV6-7 is recorded as an ORF, its role being uncertain. V lost 0 bases to trimming and J lost 5 bases; unmatched junction nucleotides: 7. The CDR3 totals 17 residues. The CDR3 region has the DNA TGTGCCAGCAGTTACTCGATGGGGACAGGGGGCCAGGAGACCCAGTACTTC. It codes for CASSYSMGTGGQETQYF.

The CDR3 spells CASSDAVNYGYTF. In DNA, the CDR3 is TGTGCCAGTAGTGATGCGGTGAACTATGGCTACACCTTC. The J gene is TRBJ1-2, the V gene TRBV19, with no clear D. In germline, CDR1 is LNHDA, CDR2 SQIVND (reference sequence). This CDR3 comprises 13 residues. Deletions cut 5 bases from V and 2 bases from J, with 9 bases between.

The chain joins TRBV6-1 to TRBJ2-5; D is uncertain. The V gene lost 1 base and the J gene lost 7 bases, with 13 bases spanning the gap. This CDR3 is built from 14 residues. The V gene's germline CDR1 is MNHNS and CDR2 SASEGT. CDR3 protein: CASSEESLVWTQYF. The CDR3, as DNA: TGTGCCAGCAGTGAAGAAAGCCTCGTGTGGACCCAGTACTTC.

The chain is built from TRBV24-1 and TRBJ2-3, with D maybe TRBD2 (6 bases). The CDR3 runs to 16 residues. Germline CDR1 KGHDR, CDR2 SFDVKD. V was cut by 4 bases and J by 0 bases, with 13 bases left in between. CDR3 nucleotides: TGTGCCACCAGTGACCCGACTAGTCTAAGCACAGATACGCAGTATTTT. It specifies CATSDPTSLSTDTQYF.

The chain uses TRBV10-2 and TRBJ1-2; 9 bases line up with TRBD1. The germline V gene has CDR1 WSHSY and CDR2 SAAADI. J lost 7 bases, V lost 4 bases, and 4 bases had no gene match. This CDR3 has 13 amino acids. In DNA, the CDR3 is TGCGCCAGCAGTGTGGACAGGGGAGGTGGCTACACCTTC. Translated, it gives CASSVDRGGGYTF.

This clone came up a few times. The chain recombines TRBV29-1 with TRBJ1-1; perhaps TRBD1 as D (5 bases). The CDR3 has 15 residues. V lost 6 bases and J lost 1, with 18 bases in between. Germline V CDR1 and CDR2: SQVTM, ANQGSEA. This CDR3 reads CSVVLGGSTNTEAFF. In nucleotides, the CDR3 is TGCAGCGTCGTCCTGGGGGGGAGTACGAACACTGAAGCTTTCTTT.

J is TRBJ2-1 and V is TRBV21-1; TRBD2 reflects the table's D call only, with no check against the DNA. TRBV21-1 is a pseudogene. The CDR3 runs to 19 residues. CDR3 protein: CASTYPLAERGSSYNEQFF. CDR3 DNA: TGTGCCAGCACCTACCCCCTAGCGGAGAGGGGGAGCTCCTACAATGAGCAGTTCTTC.

The genes are TRBV7-3 and TRBJ2-3; 7 bases match TRBD1. J was trimmed by 2 bases and V by 5 bases; bases with no gene match: 7. This CDR3 spans 15 amino acids. Germline CDR1 reads SGHTA; CDR2 reads FQGTGA. This chain's CDR3 is CASSKKGQPTDTQYF. In nucleotides, the CDR3 is TGTGCCAGCAGCAAAAAGGGACAGCCCACAGATACGCAGTATTTT.

V is TRBV19 and J is TRBJ2-3; 10 bases are a match to TRBD2. CDR1 is LNHDA and CDR2 is SQIVND in the germline V gene (reference sequence). The trim removed 6 bases at V and 8 bases at J, leaving 20 bases unmatched. The length of the CDR3 is 18 residues. The CDR3 sequence is CASSPGWALAGASGTQYF. The DNA for the CDR3 is TGTGCCAGTAGCCCCGGCTGGGCGCTAGCGGGGGCCTCAGGTACGCAGTATTTT.

V and J are TRBV2 and TRBJ2-1; maybe TRBD2 (7 bases). Germline V gene data show CDR1 as SNHLY and CDR2 as FYNNEI. The CDR3 spans 17 residues. Trimming cost V 3 bases and J 6 bases, with 21 bases left between them. The CDR3 sequence is CASSEGRGGSLSNEQFF. The CDR3 DNA sequence: TGTGCCAGCAGTGAGGGGAGGGGGGGCAGTTTAAGCAATGAGCAGTTCTTC.

The chain carries TRBV6-5 and TRBJ2-1; 10 bases map to TRBD2. The CDR3 sequence is 16 residues long. V dropped 0 bases and J dropped 1; count of bases not matched to a gene: 0. Germline V lookup: CDR1 MNHEY, CDR2 SVGAGI. The CDR3 DNA is TGTGCCAGCAGTTACTCGACTAGCGGGTCCTACAATGAGCAGTTCTTC. Encoded protein: CASSYSTSGSYNEQFF.

This rearrangement joins TRBV24-1 to TRBJ2-2, with D uncertain. This CDR3 contains 13 residues. CDR1 is KGHDR, CDR2 SFDVKD, per germline. V was trimmed by 8 bases and J by 0 bases, leaving 6 bases between them. The CDR3 protein is CATTPSNTGELFF. CDR3 in DNA: TGTGCCACCACTCCTTCGAACACCGGGGAGCTGTTTTTT.

This chain links TRBV12-3 or TRBV12-4 with TRBJ2-7, with D tentatively TRBD2 (5 bases). This CDR3 comprises 13 residues. Trimming pared 1 base from V and 5 bases from J, leaving 9 bases between. DNA of the CDR3: TGTGCCAGCAGTTTAGTCGGAGGAGACGAGCAGTACTTC. Protein sequence: CASSLVGGDEQYF.

The rearrangement uses TRBV5-1 and TRBJ2-1; possible D gene TRBD1, 6 bases. The V end lost 0 bases, the J end lost 0 bases, and 10 bases lay between the germline ends. Germline CDR1 is SGHRS and CDR2 is YFSETQ. This CDR3 has 16 amino acids. The CDR3 is CASSLGGQSSYNEQFF. The CDR3 DNA follows: TGCGCCAGCAGCTTGGGTGGACAGAGCTCCTACAATGAGCAGTTCTTC.

The V and J genes are TRBV27 and TRBJ2-5, with D perhaps matching TRBD2 (5 bases). Deletions cut 6 bases from V and 5 bases from J, with 16 bases between. Germline V gene lookup returns CDR1 MNHEY and CDR2 SMNVEV (reference sequence). The CDR3 covers 14 residues. CDR3 residues: CASSLTRGGETQYF. CDR3 bases: TGTGCCAGCAGCTTAACTAGAGGTGGCGAGACCCAGTACTTC.

The J gene is TRBJ2-1, the V gene TRBV7-3; weak D call: TRBD2 (5 bases). The V end was cut by 3 bases, the J end by 1 base, with 10 bases between. Germline V gene data show CDR1 as SGHTA and CDR2 as FQGTGA. This CDR3 has 15 amino acids. The CDR3 is CASSFSGGSYNEQFF. DNA of the CDR3: TGTGCCAGCAGCTTTAGTGGAGGTTCCTACAATGAGCAGTTCTTC.

The V gene is TRBV2, the J gene TRBJ1-1, with D perhaps matching TRBD1 (6 bases). The germline CDR1 and CDR2 sequences are SNHLY and FYNNEI. The CDR3 has 13 amino acids. Trimming cost V 7 bases and J 3 bases, with 12 bases left between them. The CDR3 nucleotides are TGTGCCAGCAACAGGGACGAAGACACTGAAGCTTTCTTT. Translation gives CASNRDEDTEAFF.

The chain couples TRBV25-1 to TRBJ1-2, with 8 bases identical to TRBD1. The CDR3 totals 17 residues. Per germline, CDR1 MGHDK and CDR2 SYGVNS. J gave up 8 bases and V 4 bases, and 18 bases lay outside the gene matches. The CDR3 nucleotides read TGTGCCAGCAGTGGAACCCACGGGGGGACAGGTGGAGGGGGCTACACCTTC. Protein product: CASSGTHGGTGGGGYTF.

The chain combines TRBV3-1 (or the pseudogene TRBV3-2) with TRBJ2-5; weak D call: TRBD2 (5 bases). There are 16 residues in the CDR3. The germline gives CDR1 LGHDT, CDR2 YNNKEL (reference sequence). V was clipped by 2 bases and J by 2 bases, with 15 bases between them. The CDR3 DNA reads TGTGCCAGCAGCCAAATATCAGGACTGTATCAAGAGACCCAGTACTTC. Translating it yields CASSQISGLYQETQYF.

CDR3 nucleotides: TGTGCCAGCAGCCTCCGCAGGCAAAGTGAAGCTTTCTTT. Its translation: CASSLRRQSEAFF. The genes are TRBV6-5 and TRBJ1-1; no reliable D call. The CDR3 contains 13 residues. Germline CDR1 is MNHEY and CDR2 is SVGAGI. The V and J ends lost 6 bases and 7 bases respectively, with 15 bases between them.

The chain carries TRBV29-1 and TRBJ2-1; TRBD2 agrees at 8 bases. The germline V gene has CDR1 SQVTM and CDR2 ANQGSEA. CDR3 length equals 13 residues. V trimming: 3 bases; J trimming: 10 bases; junction bases outside the gene matches: 8. The CDR3 region has the DNA TGCAGCGTTGACCCCCAGCGGGGGCGGGAGCAGTTCTTC. It translates to CSVDPQRGREQFF.

The count of this clone is one. The CDR3 loop reads CASSAQGGNGNTIYF. DNA for the CDR3: TGTGCCAGTAGTGCTCAAGGGGGAAATGGAAACACCATATATTTT. The rearrangement uses TRBV19 and TRBJ1-3; TRBD1 might be the D (6 bases). CDR3 length equals 15 residues. Germline V CDR1 and CDR2: LNHDA, SQIVND (reference sequence). V was shortened by 5 bases and J by 3 bases, with 14 bases between the two germline ends.

The chain recombines TRBV6-5 with TRBJ2-3; TRBD2 matches 7 bases. The CDR3 contains 15 residues. Germline V gene data show CDR1 as MNHEY and CDR2 as SVGAGI. J lost 0 bases, V lost 5 bases, and 5 bases had no gene match. Here the CDR3 DNA reads TGTGCCAGCAGTAACGGACTAGTTAGCACAGATACGCAGTATTTT. Its protein is CASSNGLVSTDTQYF.

The chain has TRBV5-1 and TRBJ1-5, with TRBD1 matching 9 bases. This CDR3 region has 15 residues. Germline assignment: CDR1 SGHRS and CDR2 YFSETQ. V dropped 3 bases and J dropped 4; count of bases not matched to a gene: 5. The CDR3 DNA follows: TGCGCCAGCAGCTCCGGGACAGGGACAAATCAGCCCCAGCATTTT. It codes for CASSSGTGTNQPQHF.

The chain carries TRBV9 and TRBJ1-1; TRBD1 matches at 8 bases. The CDR3 loop spans 17 amino acids. Trimming took 0 bases from V and 1 from J; bases not matched to a gene: 8. Germline CDR1 and CDR2: SGDLS and YYNGEE. This chain's CDR3 is CASSVGGRTGRNTEAFF. Written as DNA, the CDR3 is TGTGCCAGCAGCGTAGGCGGTCGGACAGGGAGGAACACTGAAGCTTTCTTT.

As concerns this clone: At the DNA level, this CDR3 is encoded by other sequences in the same sample as well. The chain links TRBV19 to TRBJ1-3, with TRBD1 matching 8 bases. The trim removed 6 bases at V and 4 bases at J, leaving 8 bases unmatched. The V gene's germline CDR1 is LNHDA and CDR2 SQIVND (reference sequence). CDR3 length equals 15 residues. CDR3 sequence reads: CASRPDRGSGNTIYF. The CDR3 nucleotides are TGTGCCAGTAGACCCGACAGGGGATCCGGAAACACCATATATTTT.